Following are 22 T cell receptor beta chains from one sample sequenced in a study of OX40 agonist ivuxolimab in advanced cancers. Clones were read by immunoSEQ multiplex PCR, and TCRdb kept only the in-frame ones, dropping some. Counted here are about 38,000 clones, more than 70% occurring once; the ten biggest clones make up around a tenth. Here the sequenced sample was CD4+ or CD8+ T cells sorted from blood, taken in a trial of the OX40 agonist ivuxolimab. The receptors were gathered from an adult with an advanced solid tumor such as melanoma, head and neck, liver or kidney cancer.

The CDR3 is CASSTIGGTSGRPLDEQYF. CDR3 nucleotides: TGTGCCAGCAGCACCATAGGGGGGACTAGCGGGAGGCCCCTTGACGAGCAGTACTTC. The gene calls are TRBV7-9 and TRBJ2-7, with 15 positions matching TRBD2. The J segment lost 5 bases and the V segment lost 5 bases, leaving 16 bases of the junction unmatched. The CDR3 consists of 19 residues. Germline CDR1 reads SEHNR; CDR2 reads FQNEAQ (reference sequence).

This chain connects TRBV11-2 to TRBJ1-4; 8 positions match TRBD1. The CDR3 runs to 14 residues. CDR1 and CDR2 (germline): SGHAT, FQNNGV. The trim removed 1 base at V and 7 bases at J, leaving 2 bases unmatched. This CDR3 reads CASSLGTGPEKLFF. The DNA for the CDR3 is TGTGCCAGCAGCTTAGGGACAGGGCCTGAAAAACTGTTTTTT. Variable domain in full (rest from reference TRBV11-2 and TRBJ1-4): EAGVAQSPRYKIIEKRQSVAFWCNPISGHATLYWYQQILGQGPKLLIQFQNNGVVDDSQLPKDRFSAERLKGVDSTLKIQPAKLEDSAVYLCASSLGTGPEKLFFGSGTQLSVL.

The chain recombines TRBV7-3 with TRBJ2-1; 12 bases fit TRBD2. This CDR3 is built from 18 residues. J lost 5 bases, V lost 0 bases, and 8 bases had no gene match. Germline CDR1 reads SGHTA; CDR2 reads FQGTGA. For the CDR3, the DNA is TGTGCCAGCAGCTTAACCCCCCCTAGCGGGAGGGCCCACAATGAGCAGTTCTTC. This encodes CASSLTPPSGRAHNEQFF.

The chain is built from TRBV5-5 and TRBJ2-7; D is uncertain. The V gene lost 0 bases and the J gene lost 2 bases, with 9 bases spanning the gap. This CDR3 is built from 14 residues. Per germline, CDR1 SGHKS and CDR2 YYEKEE (reference sequence). The CDR3 nucleotides are TGTGCCAGCAGCTTGGTCGGTTCCCCCTACGAGCAGTACTTC. It codes for CASSLVGSPYEQYF.

The chain links TRBV2 to TRBJ2-5; D uncertain. CDR1 and CDR2 (germline): SNHLY, FYNNEI. The CDR3 covers 11 residues. V lost 5 bases, J lost 3 bases, and 4 bases lay in between. The DNA of the CDR3 is TGTGCCAGCAGTAACAAAGAGACCCAGTACTTC. This encodes CASSNKETQYF.

The chain combines TRBV29-1 with TRBJ1-2; tentatively, D is TRBD1 (5 bases). Deletions cut 5 bases from V and 5 bases from J, with 15 bases between. The germline CDR1 and CDR2 sequences are SQVTM and ANQGSEA. CDR3 length equals 13 residues. The CDR3 is CSVPRVGGYGYTF. CDR3 nucleotide sequence: TGCAGCGTTCCCCGGGTTGGGGGGTATGGCTACACCTTC.

The V gene is TRBV11-2, the J gene TRBJ2-5; 13 positions agree with TRBD2. V shed 1 base and J 5 bases; nucleotides not matched to a gene: 1. Per germline, CDR1 SGHAT and CDR2 FQNNGV. CDR3 length: 15 amino acids. CDR3 sequence reads: CASSLGLAGGETQYF. Here the CDR3 DNA reads TGTGCCAGCAGCTTAGGACTAGCGGGAGGCGAGACCCAGTACTTC.

The chain couples TRBV7-9 to TRBJ1-2; D uncertain. V was trimmed by 5 bases and J by 8 bases, leaving 6 bases between them. This CDR3 is built from 10 residues. Germline loops: CDR1 SEHNR, CDR2 FQNEAQ (reference sequence). Written as DNA, the CDR3 is TGTGCCAGCAGCCCCAGAGGCTACACCTTC. It yields the protein CASSPRGYTF.

In its sample, this clone was seen once. V gene TRBV4-1 combines with J gene TRBJ1-1, with D unclear. Trimming shortened V by 7 bases and J by 5 bases, and 23 bases separated the two germline ends. The germline V gene has CDR1 MGHRA and CDR2 YSYEKL. The CDR3 loop spans 16 amino acids. CDR3: CASTSVRGKPGTEAFF. CDR3 nucleotide sequence: TGCGCCAGCACCAGCGTGAGAGGGAAGCCCGGAACTGAAGCTTTCTTT.

The chain couples TRBV15 to TRBJ2-4, with D unclear. This CDR3 contains 12 residues. Deletions cut 3 bases from V and 7 bases from J, with 7 bases between. Looked up from germline, CDR1 is LNHNV and CDR2 is YYDKDF (reference sequence). CDR3 in amino acids: CATSSRMNIQYF. The CDR3 region has the DNA TGTGCCACCAGCAGTCGAATGAACATTCAGTACTTC.

The chain employs TRBV5-1 and TRBJ1-1; D not certain. V was pared by 1 base and J by 1 base, with 14 bases between. Germline assignment: CDR1 SGHRS and CDR2 YFSETQ. The CDR3 is 16 amino acids. The CDR3 is CASSLLDGPQNTEAFF. CDR3 DNA sequence: TGCGCCAGCAGCTTGTTGGACGGGCCTCAGAACACTGAAGCTTTCTTT.

The gene calls are TRBV25-1 and TRBJ2-5, with unresolved D. Deletions cut 2 bases from V and 2 bases from J, with 3 bases between. Germline CDR1 MGHDK, CDR2 SYGVNS. The CDR3 is 12 amino acids. CDR3: CASSEPQETQYF. The DNA of the CDR3 is TGTGCCAGCAGTGAACCTCAAGAGACCCAGTACTTC.

Here the CDR3 reads CASSALGTGNTEAFF. In DNA, the CDR3 is TGTGCCAGTAGTGCACTCGGGACAGGGAACACTGAAGCTTTCTTT. J is TRBJ1-1 and V is TRBV19; TRBD1 agrees at 8 bases. Per germline, CDR1 LNHDA and CDR2 SQIVND (reference sequence). The CDR3 is made up of 15 amino acids. With V trimmed by 5 bases and J by 1 base, 6 bases remained unmatched.

The chain combines TRBV28 with TRBJ1-2; 8 nucleotides match TRBD1. The V gene's germline CDR1 is MDHEN and CDR2 SYDVKM. Unmatched junction bases numbered 8, after V lost 5 bases and J lost 6 bases. CDR3 length: 14 amino acids. The DNA of the CDR3 is TGTGCCAGCAGTCCTCCCCAGGGGGCCCATGGCTACACCTTC. Translated: CASSPPQGAHGYTF.

The chain employs TRBV7-9 and TRBJ2-7, with D tentatively TRBD2 (5 bases). The germline V gene encodes CDR1 SEHNR and CDR2 FQNEAQ (reference sequence). The CDR3 contains 16 residues. Trimming cost V 2 bases and J 2 bases, with 16 bases left between them. The CDR3 sequence: CASSLWAGGTTYEQYF. The CDR3 DNA follows: TGTGCCAGCAGCTTATGGGCGGGCGGTACTACCTACGAGCAGTACTTC.

J is TRBJ1-4 and V is TRBV15; tentative D call: TRBD1 (6 bases). CDR3 length equals 15 residues. The V and J ends lost 0 bases and 6 bases respectively, with 11 bases between them. Germline lookup yields CDR1 LNHNV and CDR2 YYDKDF (reference sequence). CDR3 amino acids: CATSRDLGGHEKLFF. In DNA form, the CDR3 reads TGTGCCACCAGCAGAGATCTGGGGGGGCATGAAAAACTGTTTTTT.

The rearrangement links TRBV27 to TRBJ2-4; no clear D. Germline CDR1 is MNHEY and CDR2 is SMNVEV (reference sequence). Trimming took 7 bases from V and 1 from J, leaving 20 bases between them. The CDR3 runs 17 residues. The CDR3 is CASTGWNRRTAKNIQYF. The CDR3 DNA follows: TGTGCCAGCACGGGTTGGAACCGCCGTACCGCCAAAAACATTCAGTACTTC.

The genes are TRBV19 and TRBJ1-1, with 7 nucleotides matching TRBD1. V gave up 5 bases and J gave up 3 bases; unmatched junction bases: 3. This CDR3 spans 13 amino acids. Looked up from germline, CDR1 is LNHDA and CDR2 is SQIVND (reference sequence). CDR3 DNA sequence: TGTGCCAGTAGTCGAACAGGGGACACTGAAGCTTTCTTT. It encodes CASSRTGDTEAFF.

This sequence joins TRBV4-2 and TRBJ2-1, with TRBD1 matching over 9 bases. V lost 4 bases and J lost 5; bases outside the gene matches: 9. Per germline, CDR1 LGHNA and CDR2 YNFKEQ. The CDR3 consists of 16 residues. As DNA, the CDR3 is TGTGCCAGCAGCCTTCAAGGACAGGGGACCAACAATGAGCAGTTCTTC. Translation gives CASSLQGQGTNNEQFF.

The chain employs TRBV5-1 and TRBJ1-2; D is possibly TRBD1 (5 bases). The ends were cut back, 4 bases at V and 4 bases at J, with 11 bases in the middle. Per germline, CDR1 SGHRS and CDR2 YFSETQ. The CDR3 runs 13 residues. CDR3 in amino acids: CASSLGEVYGYTF. The CDR3 coding sequence is TGCGCCAGCAGCCTAGGGGAGGTCTATGGCTACACCTTC.

This chain uses TRBV29-1 with TRBJ1-6; perhaps TRBD1 as D (5 bases). CDR1 and CDR2 from the germline V gene are SQVTM and ANQGSEA. V gave up 2 bases and J gave up 7 bases, with 12 bases separating them. The CDR3 extends over 14 amino acids. This CDR3 is CSVEMGGWNSPLHF. The CDR3 bases are TGCAGCGTTGAAATGGGGGGGTGGAATTCACCCCTCCACTTT.

The chain uses TRBV6-1 and TRBJ2-7; 7 bases agree with TRBD1. After removal of 6 bases from V and 6 bases from J, the junction contained 8 bases not matched to a gene. CDR3 length: 13 amino acids. Germline values: CDR1 MNHNS, CDR2 SASEGT. The CDR3: CASSRDSLGEQYF. The DNA of the CDR3 is TGTGCCAGCAGCCGGGACAGCTTAGGCGAGCAGTACTTC.